This TCR beta chain was recorded in a study of cytomegalovirus exposure and HLA in healthy donors. Across the whole study: Out of 398 genotyped donors, about 76% belonged to the Caucasian-associated ancestry cluster.

The study ran its PCR with 60 Vbeta and 13 Jbeta primers. The repertoire was sequenced with immunoSEQ multiplex PCR; TCRdb's copy has only in-frame clones and lacks some. The listing contains about 130,000 clones. CDR3 size: 14 residues. Germline V CDR1 and CDR2: SGHAT, FQNNGV. Trimming left V 4 bases short and J 2 bases short, with 11 bases between. Study results and limitations: A later examination showed that TCR association rates differed by HLA locus, with DRB1 most and HLA-C fewest.

A note on this clone: Its antigen is not known.

The sequence was obtained from a woman in her forties in good health and CMV-seropositive. The material sequenced was PBMCs. The chain combines TRBV11-2 with TRBJ1-2; D remains ambiguous. The CDR3 is CASSSPPGNYGYTF. Written as DNA, the CDR3 is TGTGCCAGCAGCTCTCCTCCGGGGAACTATGGCTACACCTTC.